A selection of T cell receptor beta chains follows, all from one sample in a study of T-cell reconstitution after alpha-beta-depleted transplantation in children. Each CDR3 protein gets one entry after TCRdb re-called the PCR reads with MiXCR. This sample carries just under 550,000 distinct CDR3 sequences, around 17% of them seen once, and the ten largest clones take 3.3%. The source material was PBMCs from the stem cell graft donor, sampled from the stem cell graft. Source of these receptors: a human donor who donated a stem cell graft to a child with acute lymphoblastic leukemia. Both conserved end residues are part of each CDR3. A D gene is named only where the DNA matches it firmly. Where a row states a size, it is once, few, many or the class of an expanded clone; other rows omit it.

j_call clone_size d_call v_call cdr3_aa cdr3_nt
TRBJ2-7 few TRBD2 TRBV6-2/TRBV6-3 CASSYWAGGRDEQYF TGTGCCAGCAGTTACTGGGCGGGAGGGAGAGACGAGCAGTACTTC
TRBJ1-2 NA TRBD1 TRBV6-5 CASSYRDSRGANYGYTF TGTGCCAGCAGTTACCGGGACAGTAGGGGAGCTAACTATGGCTACACCTTC
TRBJ1-1 few NA TRBV6-5 CASSYSRGGAFF TGTGCCAGCAGTTACTCGAGAGGAGGGGCTTTCTTT
TRBJ2-5 NA NA TRBV15 CATSRVAGPLSQYF TGTGCCACCAGCAGGGTCGCGGGGCCCCTTTCCCAGTACTTC
TRBJ2-3 NA TRBD1 TRBV20-1 CSASKGARTDTQYF TGCAGTGCTAGCAAGGGGGCGAGGACAGATACGCAGTATTTT
TRBJ2-7 few NA TRBV7-2 CASSLNSLSAISYEQYF TGTGCCAGCAGCTTAAATTCCCTTAGTGCAATCTCCTACGAGCAGTACTTC
TRBJ2-1 few TRBD2 TRBV6-4 CASSRTVGSGEDEQFF TGTGCCAGCAGTCGGACAGTAGGTAGCGGGGAAGATGAGCAGTTCTTC
TRBJ1-1 few NA TRBV7-9 CASSFGRGQDPEAFF TGTGCCAGCAGCTTCGGGAGGGGCCAGGACCCTGAAGCTTTCTTT
TRBJ2-7 NA NA TRBV9 CASSVTGEFISYEQYF TGTGCCAGCAGCGTAACTGGAGAATTCATTTCCTACGAGCAGTACTTC
TRBJ2-5 NA TRBD1 TRBV10-3 CAISQGAGETQYF TGTGCCATCAGTCAGGGGGCAGGAGAGACCCAGTACTTC
TRBJ2-4 NA TRBD2 TRBV11-2 CASSLGLVGSENIQYF TGTGCCAGCAGCTTGGGACTAGTCGGTTCCGAAAACATTCAGTACTTC
TRBJ2-7 NA NA TRBV20-1 CSARVSGMGGLRGPEQYF TGCAGTGCTAGAGTATCGGGGATGGGGGGACTGCGGGGTCCCGAGCAGTACTTC
TRBJ1-1 many NA TRBV9 CASSVGGQTEAFF TGTGCCAGCAGCGTAGGGGGTCAGACTGAAGCTTTCTTT
TRBJ2-7 NA TRBD2 TRBV5-1 CASSYLAGQLYEQYF TGCGCCAGCAGCTACCTAGCGGGACAGCTCTACGAGCAGTACTTC
TRBJ2-1 few TRBD2 TRBV6-4 CASPPASGGNNEQFF TGTGCCAGCCCCCCAGCTAGCGGGGGAAACAATGAGCAGTTCTTC
TRBJ1-4 NA NA TRBV7-9 CASSSQQALNEKLFF TGTGCCAGCAGCTCTCAACAGGCCCTTAATGAAAAACTGTTTTTT
TRBJ1-1 NA NA TRBV13 CASSISGDTEAFF TGTGCCAGCAGCATATCAGGAGATACTGAAGCTTTCTTT
TRBJ2-7 NA TRBD2 TRBV5-1 CASSLGLAGYLTYEQYF TGCGCCAGCAGCTTGGGGCTAGCGGGATACCTCACCTACGAGCAGTACTTC
TRBJ2-7 few NA TRBV20-1 CSASRGGYEQYF TGCAGTGCTAGTAGGGGGGGCTACGAGCAGTACTTC
TRBJ1-3 few NA TRBV6-1 CASSPRLGFTIYF TGTGCCAGCAGCCCGCGACTGGGTTTCACCATATATTTT
TRBJ2-7 few TRBD2 TRBV6-1 CASSEEAGGPREQYF TGTGCCAGCAGTGAAGAAGCGGGAGGGCCGCGGGAGCAGTACTTC
TRBJ2-1 NA NA TRBV7-3 CASSFRQAPYNEQFF TGTGCCAGCAGCTTCCGTCAGGCCCCCTACAATGAGCAGTTCTTC
TRBJ2-1 NA NA TRBV4-1 CASSQLSPYNEQFF TGCGCCAGCAGCCAACTGAGCCCCTACAATGAGCAGTTCTTC
TRBJ2-7 few TRBD2 TRBV20-1 CSAMRPGLAGYEQYF TGCAGTGCTATGAGACCGGGACTAGCGGGCTACGAGCAGTACTTC
TRBJ2-1 NA NA TRBV29-1 CSVDGPRGRPYNEQFF TGCAGCGTTGATGGACCCCGGGGGCGCCCGTACAATGAGCAGTTCTTC
TRBJ1-1 few TRBD1 TRBV29-1 CSVPTGATEAFF TGCAGCGTCCCGACAGGGGCCACTGAAGCTTTCTTT
TRBJ2-1 NA TRBD2 TRBV27 CVSSLSSGSLYNEQFF TGTGTCAGCAGTCTCAGTAGCGGGAGTCTTTACAATGAGCAGTTCTTC
TRBJ1-1 NA NA TRBV18 CASSPTENTKAFF TGTGCCAGCTCACCGACGGAGAACACTAAAGCTTTCTTT
TRBJ1-1 few NA TRBV5-1 CASSFQGGINTEAFF TGCGCCAGCAGCTTCCAGGGAGGAATAAACACTGAAGCTTTCTTT
TRBJ1-1 NA NA TRBV3-1 CASSYMGATEAFF TGTGCCAGCAGTTATATGGGGGCCACTGAAGCTTTCTTT
TRBJ2-7 NA TRBD2 TRBV7-6 CASSSSLGFTSDSYEQYF TGTGCCAGCAGCTCTTCCCTCGGATTCACTAGCGATTCCTACGAGCAGTACTTC
TRBJ2-3 few NA TRBV2 CASSVSDTQYF TGTGCCAGCAGTGTATCCGATACGCAGTATTTT
TRBJ2-7 NA TRBD2 TRBV11-1 CASSLAGGTSGPRDLYEQYF TGTGCCAGCAGCTTAGCAGGCGGGACTAGCGGGCCCAGGGACCTCTACGAGCAGTACTTC
TRBJ2-5 NA TRBD2 TRBV12-3/TRBV12-4 CASSSQRLAGLQETQYF TGTGCCAGCAGTTCCCAGAGACTAGCGGGGTTGCAAGAGACCCAGTACTTC
TRBJ2-4 NA NA TRBV21-1 CASSMILAKNIQYF TGTGCCAGCAGCATGATCCTAGCCAAAAACATTCAGTACTTC
TRBJ2-3 NA NA TRBV5-1 CASSGGRKSTDTQYF TGCGCCAGCAGCGGGGGGAGGAAAAGCACAGATACGCAGTATTTT